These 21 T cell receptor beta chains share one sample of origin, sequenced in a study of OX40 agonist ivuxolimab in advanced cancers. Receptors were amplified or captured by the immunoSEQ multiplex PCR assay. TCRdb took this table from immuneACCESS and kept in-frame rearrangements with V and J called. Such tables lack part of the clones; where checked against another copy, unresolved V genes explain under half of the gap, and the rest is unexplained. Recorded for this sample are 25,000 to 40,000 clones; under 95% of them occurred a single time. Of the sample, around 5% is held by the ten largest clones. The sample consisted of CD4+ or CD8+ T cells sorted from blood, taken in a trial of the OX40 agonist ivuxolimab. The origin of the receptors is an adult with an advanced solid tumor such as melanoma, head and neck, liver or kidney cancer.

The CDR3 DNA is TGTGCCAGCAGCCCCAAAGTCGGGACAGAAAGCTATGGCTACACCTTC. Translated, it gives CASSPKVGTESYGYTF. The chain combines TRBV5-6 with TRBJ1-2; 7 nucleotides align to TRBD1. CDR3 size: 16 residues. Germline V lookup: CDR1 SGHDT, CDR2 YYEEEE. The V and J ends lost 4 bases and 4 bases, in that order; junction bases with no gene match: 13.

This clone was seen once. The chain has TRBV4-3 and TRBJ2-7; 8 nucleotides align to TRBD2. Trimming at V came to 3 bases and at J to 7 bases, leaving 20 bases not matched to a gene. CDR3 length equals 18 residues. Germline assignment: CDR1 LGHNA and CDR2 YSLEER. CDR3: CASSQGGGLELSDREQYF. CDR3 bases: TGCGCCAGCAGCCAGGGGGGGGGACTAGAATTGAGTGATCGGGAGCAGTACTTC.

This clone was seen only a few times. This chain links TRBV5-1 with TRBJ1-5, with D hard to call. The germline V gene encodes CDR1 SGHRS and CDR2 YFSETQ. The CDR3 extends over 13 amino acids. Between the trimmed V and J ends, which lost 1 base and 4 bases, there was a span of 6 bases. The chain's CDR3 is CASSLSRNQPQHF. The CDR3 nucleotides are TGCGCCAGCAGCTTGAGCCGAAATCAGCCCCAGCATTTT.

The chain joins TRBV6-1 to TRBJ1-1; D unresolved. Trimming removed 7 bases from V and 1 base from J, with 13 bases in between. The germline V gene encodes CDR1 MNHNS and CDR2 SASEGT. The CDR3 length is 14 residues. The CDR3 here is CASTHPPGNTEAFF. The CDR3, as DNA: TGTGCCAGCACCCACCCTCCGGGGAACACTGAAGCTTTCTTT.

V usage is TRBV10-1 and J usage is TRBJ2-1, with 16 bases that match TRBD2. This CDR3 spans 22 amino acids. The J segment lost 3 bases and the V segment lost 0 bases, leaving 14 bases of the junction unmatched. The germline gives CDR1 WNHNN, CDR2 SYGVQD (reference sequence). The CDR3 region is CASSESMSGLAGGGRCYNEQFF. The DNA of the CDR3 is TGCGCCAGCAGTGAGTCGATGTCGGGACTAGCGGGAGGGGGGAGGTGCTACAATGAGCAGTTCTTC.

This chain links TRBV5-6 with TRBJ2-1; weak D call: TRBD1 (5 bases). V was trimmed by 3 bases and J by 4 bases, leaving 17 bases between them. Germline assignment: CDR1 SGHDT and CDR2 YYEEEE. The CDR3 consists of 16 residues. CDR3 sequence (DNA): TGTGCCAGCAGCTCAACCACAGGTTACGCTTACAATGAGCAGTTCTTC. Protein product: CASSSTTGYAYNEQFF.

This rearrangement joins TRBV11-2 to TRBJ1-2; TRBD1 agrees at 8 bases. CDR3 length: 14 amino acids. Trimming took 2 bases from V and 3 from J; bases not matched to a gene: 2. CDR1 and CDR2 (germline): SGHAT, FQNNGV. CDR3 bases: TGTGCCAGCAGCTTATCGACAGGGGACTATGGCTACACCTTC. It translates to CASSLSTGDYGYTF.

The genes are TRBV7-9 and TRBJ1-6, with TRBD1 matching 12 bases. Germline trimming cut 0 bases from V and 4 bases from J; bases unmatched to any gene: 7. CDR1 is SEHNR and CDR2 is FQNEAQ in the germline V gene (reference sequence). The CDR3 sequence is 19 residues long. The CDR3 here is CASSLAGGQGASYNSPLHF. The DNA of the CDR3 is TGTGCCAGCAGCTTAGCGGGGGGACAGGGGGCCTCTTATAATTCACCCCTCCACTTT.

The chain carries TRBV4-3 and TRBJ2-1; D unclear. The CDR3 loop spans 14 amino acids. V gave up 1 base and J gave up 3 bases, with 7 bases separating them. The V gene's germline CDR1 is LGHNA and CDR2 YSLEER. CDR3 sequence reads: CASSQVSGYNEQFF. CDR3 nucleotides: TGCGCCAGCAGCCAAGTTTCTGGCTACAATGAGCAGTTCTTC.

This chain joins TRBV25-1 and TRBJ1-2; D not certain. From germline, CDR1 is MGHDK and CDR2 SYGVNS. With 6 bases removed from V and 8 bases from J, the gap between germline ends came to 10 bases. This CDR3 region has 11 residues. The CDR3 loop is CASSFDAGYTF. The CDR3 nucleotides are TGTGCCAGCAGCTTTGATGCCGGCTACACCTTC.

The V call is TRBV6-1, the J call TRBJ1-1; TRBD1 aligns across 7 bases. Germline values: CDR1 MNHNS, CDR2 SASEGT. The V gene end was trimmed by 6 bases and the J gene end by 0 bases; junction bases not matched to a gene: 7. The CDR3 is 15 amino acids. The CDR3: CASREDRNMNTEAFF. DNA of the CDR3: TGTGCCAGCAGAGAGGACAGGAACATGAACACTGAAGCTTTCTTT.

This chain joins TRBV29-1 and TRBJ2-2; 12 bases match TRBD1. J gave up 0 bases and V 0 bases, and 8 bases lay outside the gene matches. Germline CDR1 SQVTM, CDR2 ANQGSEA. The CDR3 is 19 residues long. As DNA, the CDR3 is TGCAGCGTTGAAGATCTTCACGGGACAGGGGGCCCGAACACCGGGGAGCTGTTTTTT. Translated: CSVEDLHGTGGPNTGELFF.

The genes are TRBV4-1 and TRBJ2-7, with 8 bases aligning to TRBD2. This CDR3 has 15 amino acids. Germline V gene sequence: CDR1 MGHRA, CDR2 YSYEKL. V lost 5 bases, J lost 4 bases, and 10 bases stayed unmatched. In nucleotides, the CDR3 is TGCGCCAGCAGCTCTTTCCGGGAGGGCGGTTACGAGCAGTACTTC. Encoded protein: CASSSFREGGYEQYF.

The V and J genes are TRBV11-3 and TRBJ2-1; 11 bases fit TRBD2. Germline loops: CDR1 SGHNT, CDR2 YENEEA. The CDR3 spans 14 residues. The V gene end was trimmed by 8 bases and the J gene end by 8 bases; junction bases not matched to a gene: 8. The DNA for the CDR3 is TGTGCCAGCGGAACTAGCGGGAGAGGCGATGAGCAGTTCTTC. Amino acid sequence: CASGTSGRGDEQFF.

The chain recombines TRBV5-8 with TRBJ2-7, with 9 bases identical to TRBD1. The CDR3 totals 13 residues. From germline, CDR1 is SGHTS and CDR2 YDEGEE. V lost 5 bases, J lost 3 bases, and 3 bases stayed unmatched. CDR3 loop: CASRGQGVYEQYV. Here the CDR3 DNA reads TGTGCCAGCAGGGGACAGGGAGTCTACGAGCAGTACGTC.

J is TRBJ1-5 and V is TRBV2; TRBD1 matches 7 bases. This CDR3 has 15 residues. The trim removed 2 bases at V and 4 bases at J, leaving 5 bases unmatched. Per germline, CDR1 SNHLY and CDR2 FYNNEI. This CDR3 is CASSETQGGNQPQHF. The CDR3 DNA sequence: TGTGCCAGCAGTGAAACGCAGGGGGGGAATCAGCCCCAGCATTTT.

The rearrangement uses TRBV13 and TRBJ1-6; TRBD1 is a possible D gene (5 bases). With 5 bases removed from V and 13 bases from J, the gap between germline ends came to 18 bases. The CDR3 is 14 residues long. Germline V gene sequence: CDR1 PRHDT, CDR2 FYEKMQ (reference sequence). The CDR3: CASSLGDGLGPLHF. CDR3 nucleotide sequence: TGTGCCAGCAGCCTCGGGGACGGGCTTGGGCCCCTCCACTTT.

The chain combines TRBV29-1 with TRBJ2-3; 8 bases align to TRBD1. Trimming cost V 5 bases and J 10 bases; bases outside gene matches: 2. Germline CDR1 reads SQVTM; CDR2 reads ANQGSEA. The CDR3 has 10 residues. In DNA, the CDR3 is TGCAGCGTTAGGACAGGGTCGCAGTATTTT. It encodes CSVRTGSQYF.

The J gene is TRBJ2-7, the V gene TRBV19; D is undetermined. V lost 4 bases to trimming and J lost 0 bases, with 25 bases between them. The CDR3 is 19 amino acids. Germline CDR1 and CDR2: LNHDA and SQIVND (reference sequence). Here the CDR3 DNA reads TGTGCCAGTAGTACCACCCCAGACATGCTCCCGACCCCCTCCTACGAGCAGTACGTC. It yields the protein CASSTTPDMLPTPSYEQYV.

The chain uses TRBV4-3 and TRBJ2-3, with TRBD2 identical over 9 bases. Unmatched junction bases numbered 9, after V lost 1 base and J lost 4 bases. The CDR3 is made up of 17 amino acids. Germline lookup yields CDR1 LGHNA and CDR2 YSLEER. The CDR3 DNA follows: TGCGCCAGCAGCCAAGCCCTAGCGGGAACGTTAGCAGATACGCAGTATTTT. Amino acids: CASSQALAGTLADTQYF.

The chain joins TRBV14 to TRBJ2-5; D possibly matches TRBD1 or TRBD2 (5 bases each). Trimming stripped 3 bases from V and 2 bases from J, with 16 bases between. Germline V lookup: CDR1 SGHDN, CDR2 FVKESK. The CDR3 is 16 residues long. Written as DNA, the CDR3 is TGTGCCAGCAGCCATACAATCGGGGCAGGACAAGAGACCCAGTACTTC. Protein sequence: CASSHTIGAGQETQYF.